This T cell receptor (beta chain) derives from a study of regulatory T cells in long-lasting Graves disease. Findings of the study overall: Graves' patients with persistent disease showed TCR diversity lower than patients newly diagnosed.

Time point meaning: persistent/refractory GD, antithyroid drugs over 5 years with positive TRAb. TCR sequences were obtained from RNA taken from PBMCs. Sequencing libraries for TCR beta were prepared with iRepertoire HTBI primers and Arm-PCR of CDR3 regions. Original methodology: The samples included 60 to 65 TRBV and about 13 TRBJ segments. TCRdb passed the multiplex PCR reads through MiXCR, listing each CDR3 protein once. These V and J calls derive from TCRdb rather than the authors' analysis. The table lists approximately 400,000 distinct CDR3 sequences, less than 25% of them singletons. Turning to this clonotype: Its antigen is still unknown.

Trimming removed 5 bases from V and 4 bases from J; junction bases left unmatched: 2. CDR3 length equals 14 residues. This specimen was peripheral blood mononuclear cells (PBMCs), taken when the disease was refractory, from a patient treated with antithyroid drugs. The chain links TRBV12-3 or TRBV12-4 to TRBJ1-3, with 10 positions matching TRBD1. The sequence was collected from a female donor with Graves disease. The CDR3 DNA sequence: TGTGCCAGCAGTCTGACAGGGGGCGGAAACACCATATATTTT. Translation gives CASSLTGGGNTIYF.